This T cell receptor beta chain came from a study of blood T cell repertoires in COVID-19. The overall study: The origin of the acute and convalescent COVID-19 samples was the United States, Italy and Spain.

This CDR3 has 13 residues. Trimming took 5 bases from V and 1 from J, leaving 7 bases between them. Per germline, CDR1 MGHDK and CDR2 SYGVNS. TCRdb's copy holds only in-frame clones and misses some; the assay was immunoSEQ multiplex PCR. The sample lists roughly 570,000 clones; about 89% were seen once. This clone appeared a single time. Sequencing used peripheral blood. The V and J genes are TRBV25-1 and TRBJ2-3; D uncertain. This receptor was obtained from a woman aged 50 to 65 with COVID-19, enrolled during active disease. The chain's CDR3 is CASSFQGTDTQYF. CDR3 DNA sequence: TGTGCCAGCAGTTTTCAGGGCACAGATACGCAGTATTTT. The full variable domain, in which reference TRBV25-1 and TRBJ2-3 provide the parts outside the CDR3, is EADIYQTPRYLVIGTGKKITLECSQTMGHDKMYWYQQDPGMELHLIHYSYGVNSTEKGDLSSESTVSRIRTEHFPLTLESARPSHTSQYLCASSFQGTDTQYFGPGTRLTVL.